This entry describes one T cell receptor (beta chain). This specimen belongs to a study of cytomegalovirus exposure and HLA in healthy donors. The ends were cut back, 0 bases at V and 0 bases at J, with 15 bases in the middle. This CDR3 comprises 17 residues. Looked up from germline, CDR1 is SGDLS and CDR2 is YYNGEE. PCR amplification relied on 60 Vbeta primers (plus 13 Jbeta primers). The protocol was immunoSEQ multiplex PCR, while the TCRdb copy is restricted to in-frame clones and leaves out a portion. Counted here are approximately 60,000 clones, 65% to 90% occurring once; the ten biggest clones make up approximately 4%.

Sequencing used PBMCs. The chain recombines TRBV9 with TRBJ2-5, with D perhaps TRBD2 (7 bases). This clonotype was obtained from a man aged 30 to 45 in good health and CMV-seronegative. The CDR3 coding sequence is TGTGCCAGCAGCGTAGGGGGAGGGGGATGGGACCAAGAGACCCAGTACTTC. As protein: CASSVGGGGWDQETQYF.